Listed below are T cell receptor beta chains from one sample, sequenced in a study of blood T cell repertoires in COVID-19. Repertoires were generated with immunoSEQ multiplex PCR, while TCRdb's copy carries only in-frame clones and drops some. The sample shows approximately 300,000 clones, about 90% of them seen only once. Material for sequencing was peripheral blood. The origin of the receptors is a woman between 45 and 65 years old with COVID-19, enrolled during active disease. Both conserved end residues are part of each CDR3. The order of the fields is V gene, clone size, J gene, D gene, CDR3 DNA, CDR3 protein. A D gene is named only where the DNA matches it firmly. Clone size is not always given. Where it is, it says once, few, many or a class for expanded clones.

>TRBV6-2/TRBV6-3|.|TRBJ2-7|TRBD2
TGTGCCAGCAGCCTACTAGCGGGAGGGCCACACGAGCAGTACTTC
CASSLLAGGPHEQYF
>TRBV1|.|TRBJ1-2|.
TGCACCAGCAGTCGGACAGGTTCACGGGGCTACACCTTC
CTSSRTGSRGYTF
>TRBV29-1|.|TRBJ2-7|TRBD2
TGCAGCGTTGAAGCTTCCGCGGGGGACTACTCCTACGAGCAGTACTTC
CSVEASAGDYSYEQYF
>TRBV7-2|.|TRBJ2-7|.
TGTGCCAGCAGCTTAGGACAGTTAAGCTCCTACGAGCAGTACTTC
CASSLGQLSSYEQYF
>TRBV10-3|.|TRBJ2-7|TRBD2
TGTGCCATCAGTGCCGCCGGGACTAGCAACGAGCAGTACTTC
CAISAAGTSNEQYF
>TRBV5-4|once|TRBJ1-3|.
TGTGCCAGCAGCTTGGCCGGGACACTTGGAAACACCATATATTTT
CASSLAGTLGNTIYF
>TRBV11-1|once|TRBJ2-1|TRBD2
TGTGCCAGCAGCTTATCGGGCGGGAGCGGAGGTGATGAGCAGTTCTTC
CASSLSGGSGGDEQFF
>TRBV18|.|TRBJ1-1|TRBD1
TGTGCCAGCTCACCTCTCGGACAGGGGAACACTGAAGCTTTCTTT
CASSPLGQGNTEAFF
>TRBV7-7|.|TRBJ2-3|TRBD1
TGTGCCAGCAGCCGGACAGGGAAAGACACAGATACGCAGTATTTT
CASSRTGKDTDTQYF
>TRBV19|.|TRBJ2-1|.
TGTGCCAGTAACGGGAAACATTACAATGAGCAGTTCTTC
CASNGKHYNEQFF
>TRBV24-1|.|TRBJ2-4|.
TGTGCCACCAGTGACTCAGGGCAGGGGATCAAAAACATTCAGTACTTC
CATSDSGQGIKNIQYF
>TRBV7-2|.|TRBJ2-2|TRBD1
TGTGCCAGCAGCCGGACAGGGTACACCGGGGAGCTGTTTTTT
CASSRTGYTGELFF
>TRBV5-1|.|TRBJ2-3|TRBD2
TGCGCCAGCAGCTCCACCGGGCAGCGGGAGGTGCTCGATACGCAGTATTTT
CASSSTGQREVLDTQYF
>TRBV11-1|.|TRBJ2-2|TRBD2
TGTGCCAGCACTGGGGTAGCGGGAGTTACCGGGGAGCTGTTTTTT
CASTGVAGVTGELFF
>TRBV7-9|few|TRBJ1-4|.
TGTGCCAGCAGCCCGGGGCAGGGGTTTGAAAAACTGTTTTTT
CASSPGQGFEKLFF
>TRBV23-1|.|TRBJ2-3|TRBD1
TGCGCCAGCAGTCAATTCTGCCGGGACAGGGAATTCACAGATACGCAGTATTTT
CASSQFCRDREFTDTQYF
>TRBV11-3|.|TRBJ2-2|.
TGTGCCAGCGGGGTCTCTTTTGTTGGCAGGGGAAACACCGGGGAGCTGTTTTTT
CASGVSFVGRGNTGELFF
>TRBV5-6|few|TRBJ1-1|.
TGTGCCAGCAGCTTGGCGGTCAACACTGAAGCTTTCTTT
CASSLAVNTEAFF
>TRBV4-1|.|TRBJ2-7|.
TGCGCCAGCAGCGAGCTGGCGGACTACGAGCAGTACTTC
CASSELADYEQYF
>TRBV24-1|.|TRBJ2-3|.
TGTGCCACCAGTGATCCTCCCGCCGGGGCAGATACGCAGTATTTT
CATSDPPAGADTQYF
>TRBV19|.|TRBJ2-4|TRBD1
TGTGCCAGTAGGGGGGACAGGGGCAAAAACATTCAGTACTTC
CASRGDRGKNIQYF
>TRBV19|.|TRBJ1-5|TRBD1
TGTGCCAGTAGTTCGGACAGGGAAGTTCGGCCCCAGCATTTT
CASSSDREVRPQHF
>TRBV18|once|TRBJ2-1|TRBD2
TGTGCCAGCTCACCAGTCGGTGTAGCGGGAAACAATGAGCAGTTCTTC
CASSPVGVAGNNEQFF
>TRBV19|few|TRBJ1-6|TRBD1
TGTGCCAGTAGTATACTTCAGGGGGGTAATTCACCCCTCCACTTT
CASSILQGGNSPLHF
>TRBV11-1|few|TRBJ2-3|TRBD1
TGTGCCAGCAGCTTAACGGGACAGACCACAGATACGCAGTATTTT
CASSLTGQTTDTQYF
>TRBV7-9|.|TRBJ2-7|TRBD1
TGTGCCAGCTCTTACCGGGACAGGGGCCACTACGAGCAGTACTTC
CASSYRDRGHYEQYF
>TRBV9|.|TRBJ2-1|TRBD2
TGTGCCAGCAGCCCCCGTGGGGCCGGGAGGCCATACAATGAGCAGTTCTTC
CASSPRGAGRPYNEQFF
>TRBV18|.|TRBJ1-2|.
TGTGCCAGCTCACCTGTAAGCACTAACTATGGCTACACCTTC
CASSPVSTNYGYTF
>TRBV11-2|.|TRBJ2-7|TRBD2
TGTGCCAGCAGCTTAGTTGGCGGGAGTCACTACGAGCAGTACTTC
CASSLVGGSHYEQYF
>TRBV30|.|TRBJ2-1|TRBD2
TGTGCCTGGGCGGGACTAGCATACAATGAGCAGTTCTTC
CAWAGLAYNEQFF
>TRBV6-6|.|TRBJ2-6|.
TGTGCCAGCTGTCGACAGGTTAGCTCTGGGGCCAACGTCCTGACTTTC
CASCRQVSSGANVLTF
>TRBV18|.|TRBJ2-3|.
TGTGCCAGCTCACCGACAGGCCCAGATACGCAGTATTTT
CASSPTGPDTQYF
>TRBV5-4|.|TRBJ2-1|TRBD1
TGTGCCAGCCTCTCACTCCAGGGGGCGTCATACAATGAGCAGTTCTTC
CASLSLQGASYNEQFF
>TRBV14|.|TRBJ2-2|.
TGTGCCAGCAGCCAACTAGACACCGGGGAGCTGTTTTTT
CASSQLDTGELFF
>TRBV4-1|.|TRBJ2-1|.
TGCGCCAGCAGCCAAGTAGGGAGCGGCAATGAGCAGTTCTTC
CASSQVGSGNEQFF
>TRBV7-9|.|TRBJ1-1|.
TGTGCCAGCAGCCCCCTTCGACAGGTTAATTGGGAAAACACTGAAGCTTTCTTT
CASSPLRQVNWENTEAFF
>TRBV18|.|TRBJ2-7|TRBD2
TGTGCCAGCTCACCACCGGCTAGCGGGAGGGGAGACGAGCAGTACTTC
CASSPPASGRGDEQYF
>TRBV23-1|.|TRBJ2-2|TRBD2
TGCGCCAGCAGTCAATCTGCTTCCGGGGGGATTGCACCGGGGGAGCTGTTTTTT
CASSQSASGGIAPGELFF
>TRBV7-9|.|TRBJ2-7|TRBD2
TGTGCCAGCAGCTCGGGACTAGCGGTTCGAGGGCAGTACTTC
CASSSGLAVRGQYF
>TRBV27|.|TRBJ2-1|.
TGTGCCAGCAGTTTGGGCGTAGGCAATGAGCAGTTCTTC
CASSLGVGNEQFF
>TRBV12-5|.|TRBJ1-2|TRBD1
TGTGCTAGTGGTTCAACAGGGGGGGTCGGCTATGGCTACACCTTC
CASGSTGGVGYGYTF
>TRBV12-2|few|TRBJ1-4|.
TGTGCAAGTCGCTTAGGATTTACCGGGACAGGGGGCTGTACTAATGAAAAACTGTTTTTT
CASRLGFTGTGGCTNEKLFF
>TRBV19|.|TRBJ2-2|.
TGTGCCAGTAGTATAAGTCGTCTGACAGGTCGTCGTCGGAACACCGGGGAGCTGTTTTTT
CASSISRLTGRRRNTGELFF
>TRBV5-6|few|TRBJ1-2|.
TGTGCCAGCACCGAACTAGGAAGTAACTATGGCTACACCTTC
CASTELGSNYGYTF
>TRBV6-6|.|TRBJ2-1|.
TGTGCCAGCAGTTACTTCCAGGGACTCCTTGGCAATGAGCAGTTCTTC
CASSYFQGLLGNEQFF
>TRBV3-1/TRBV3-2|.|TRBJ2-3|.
TGTGCCAGCAGCCAAAGAGGGCGGGAAGGCGCTACGCAGTATTTT
CASSQRGREGATQYF
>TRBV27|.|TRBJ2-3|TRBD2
TGTGCCAGCAGTTTATGGGCCCGGGGGGAGGTGGGCACAGATACGCAGTATTTT
CASSLWARGEVGTDTQYF
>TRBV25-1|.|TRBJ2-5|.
TGTGCCAGCAGTGGCCCGCGAGCGGGAGAGACCCAGTACTTC
CASSGPRAGETQYF
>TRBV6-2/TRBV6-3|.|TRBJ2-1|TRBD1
TGTGCCAGCAGTTACGGAGGTTACAGGGGGCATCTTGAGCAGTTCTTC
CASSYGGYRGHLEQFF
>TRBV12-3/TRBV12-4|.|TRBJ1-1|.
TGTGCCAGCAGTTTACACGGGAACACTGAAGCTTTCTTT
CASSLHGNTEAFF